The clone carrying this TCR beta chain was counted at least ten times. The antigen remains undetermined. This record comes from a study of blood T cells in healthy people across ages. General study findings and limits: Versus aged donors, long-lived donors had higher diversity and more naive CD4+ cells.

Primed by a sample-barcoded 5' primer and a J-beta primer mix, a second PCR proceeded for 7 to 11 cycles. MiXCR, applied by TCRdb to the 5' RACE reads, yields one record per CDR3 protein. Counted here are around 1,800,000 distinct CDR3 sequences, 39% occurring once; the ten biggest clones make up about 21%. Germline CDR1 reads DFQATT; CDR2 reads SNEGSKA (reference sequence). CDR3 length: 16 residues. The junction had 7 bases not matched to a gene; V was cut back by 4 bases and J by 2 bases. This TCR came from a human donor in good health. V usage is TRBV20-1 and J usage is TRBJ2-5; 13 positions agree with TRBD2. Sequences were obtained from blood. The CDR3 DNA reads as TGCAGTGCTAAAAGGACTAGCGGGGGTTTTCAAGAGACCCAGTACTTC. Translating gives CSAKRTSGGFQETQYF.